The T cell receptor (gamma chain) described here comes from a study of γδ T cells in repeated Plasmodium falciparum infection. Study-level information: Over around 630 days, donors received four mosquito-bite P. falciparum NF54 infections. Malian repertoires were sampled cross-sectionally without transmission and longitudinally through febrile malaria.

Study-wide results and limits: Donors in Mali lived in a small rural village, largely one ethnic group.

TCRdb re-called the multiplex PCR reads with CATT. Here the sample spans about 30,000 gamma-chain clones, roughly 1.4% being singletons. Vgamma9/Vdelta2+ and Vdelta2-negative gammadelta T cells were flow-sorted from PBMC for bulk sequencing. This clone was seen a few times. Its antigen is not identified. For this DNA, TCRdb reports the protein of a much larger clone, which diverges at residue 10, most likely from a read error; the protein presented here is translated directly from the DNA. The CDR3 extends over 12 amino acids. Per germline, CDR1 VENAVY and CDR2 YDSYNSRV. With the J gene uncalled, the V gene is TRGV8. This TCR was recovered from a pool of human donors (malaria-infected and uninfected, not separated). The sample taken for sequencing was gamma-delta T cells from blood. The CDR3 loop reads CATWVDYYKRLF. CDR3 coding DNA: TGTGCCACCTGGGTGGATTATTATAAGAGACTCTTT.